The sequence of this T cell receptor (beta chain) was determined in a study of breast tumors, draining lymph nodes, adjacent tissues. General study results and limits: Tumors had less TCR diversity than lymph nodes, more than nontumor tissue. The lymph node origin of tumor T cells was framed as consistent with a hypothesis, not demonstrated.

Comments on this clonotype: What it recognizes is unknown. The germline gene is not matched at one end of the junction; a read error may be the cause.

Via MiXCR, TCRdb re-called the multiplex PCR reads, giving one row per CDR3 protein. The sample lists some 110,000 distinct CDR3 sequences; less than 40% were seen once. This CDR3 is 15 amino acids long. Germline CDR1 reads LNHDA; CDR2 reads SQIVND (reference sequence). The lymph nodes were axillary draining lymph nodes from breast cancer patients. The sequence was obtained from a female donor with breast cancer. Some clones in this sample may be carry-over from other donors' samples. V and J are TRBV19 and TRBJ2-4, with D perhaps matching TRBD2 (6 bases). What was sequenced was axillary lymph node tissue. CDR3 loop: CASSIILAAKNVQYF. The CDR3 DNA sequence: TGTGCCAGTAGTATAATATTAGCGGCCAAAAACGTTCAGTACTTC.